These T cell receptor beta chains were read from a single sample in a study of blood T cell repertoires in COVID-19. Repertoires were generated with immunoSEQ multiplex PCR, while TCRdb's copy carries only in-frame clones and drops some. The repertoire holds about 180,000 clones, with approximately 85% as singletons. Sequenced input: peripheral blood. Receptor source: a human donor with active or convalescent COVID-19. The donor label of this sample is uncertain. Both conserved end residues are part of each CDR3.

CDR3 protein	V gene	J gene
CSVPRGLLSSYNEQFF	TRBV29-1	TRBJ2-1
CASSVGSGGFSYNEQFF	TRBV10-2	TRBJ2-1
CASSSSKETQYF	TRBV19	TRBJ2-5
CAYGQGVGEQYF	TRBV30	TRBJ2-7
CASSPRLAGVYNEQFF	TRBV3-1/TRBV3-2	TRBJ2-1
CAIRVAGRGSANTGELFF	TRBV10-3	TRBJ2-2
CASSQFREGRRETQYF	TRBV16	TRBJ2-5
CASSQAQTGAYEQYF	TRBV3-1/TRBV3-2	TRBJ2-7
CSAIRDTEAFF	TRBV20-1	TRBJ1-1
CASSGTRQAGYTF	TRBV2	TRBJ1-2
CASSVEERTGELFF	TRBV9	TRBJ2-2
CASSPEYQVNEKLFF	TRBV18	TRBJ1-4
CASSHFSSGRQQETQYF	TRBV3-1/TRBV3-2	TRBJ2-5
CASSLPGNYGYTF	TRBV5-6	TRBJ1-2
CASSYSFRRVSTEAFF	TRBV6-5	TRBJ1-1
CAPGNTEAFF	TRBV21-1	TRBJ1-1
CASSTAGVGYTF	TRBV19	TRBJ1-2
CASSWDRGSPNQPQHF	TRBV19	TRBJ1-5
CASNKREGETQYF	TRBV11-3	TRBJ2-5
CASRRRSGQGNTIYF	TRBV27	TRBJ1-3
CASSEASGRKGTQYF	TRBV6-1	TRBJ2-3
CASSLGDFNEKLFF	TRBV11-2	TRBJ1-4
CASSSDSDTQYF	TRBV11-3	TRBJ2-3